This T cell receptor (beta chain) derives from a study of cytomegalovirus exposure and HLA in healthy donors. PCR employed 60 Vbeta and 13 Jbeta primers. As processed by the authors: A later analysis counted around 80 million unique TCR beta chains, some 10 million shared. The assay was immunoSEQ multiplex PCR, and TCRdb's table has in-frame clones only and misses some. That table gives V, J and clone size, and the DNA gave D and trimming. The sample has about 90,000 clones, roughly 76% seen once; the top ten hold 15% to 20%. CDR1 SGHVS and CDR2 FNYEAQ come from the germline V gene. This CDR3 spans 14 amino acids.

Sample: PBMCs. The chain joins TRBV7-6 to TRBJ2-5, with 7 bases lining up with TRBD1. The J call may be mistaken, given a closer DNA end match to TRBJ2-7. The source of this sequence is a woman in her fifties or sixties in good health and CMV-seropositive. The CDR3 DNA reads as TGTGCCAGCAGCCCAACGACAGGGATGCTCGAGCAGTACTTC. Protein sequence: CASSPTTGMLEQYF.